This T cell receptor beta chain was profiled in a study of blood T cells in healthy people across ages (dated by TCRdb to about 2015). Turning to the overall study: In model experiments, template switching captured about one uniquely barcoded TCR beta cDNA molecule for every two T cells. To track age-related changes in TCR beta repertoire diversity, the study relied on deep sequencing normalized with unique cDNA molecular identifiers. To avoid experimental bias, donors of different ages were distributed randomly across sequencing lanes. The study analyzed two additional independent replicas of 1 million unique cDNA reads from the same blood draw for two donors, one aged 18 to 30 and one aged 80 or older. Donors were grouped into four age groups: young (average about 15 years), middle-aged (roughly 40), aged (about 60) and long-lived (approximately 75).

General conclusions and limits of the study: Compared with the aged group, the long-lived group had more naive CD4+ T cells, fewer expanded clones and increased TCR diversity, a pattern suggesting age selection. Estimates of total diversity based on one million sequenced T cells were regarded as lower bounds and as underestimates. Donor CMV infection status was unknown, potentially confounding age-related changes in expanded clonotypes. Because profiling used bulk unsorted PBMCs, naive and antigen-experienced compartments could not be compared conclusively. The percentage of naive T cells measured by flow cytometry correlated strongly with observed TCR beta diversity. Observed TCR beta diversity per million T cells fell roughly linearly with age, and a significant reduction was already apparent by age roughly 41.

This clonotype showed up many times. This clone's antigen is unknown. No quality values exist for individual bases; no much larger clone is one base distant. Donors were a few dozen systemically healthy Caucasian individuals from Russia aged roughly 6 to 100 years. Each donor gave about 9.8 milliliters of peripheral blood, drawn into EDTA-treated Vacutainer tubes. Ficoll-Paque density-gradient centrifugation was used to isolate PBMCs, with at least 6.5 million per sample. Trizol reagent was used to extract total RNA from PBMCs, with at least 5 micrograms per sample. Naive CD45RAhigh/CD27high T cell percentages were measured by flow cytometry on a PBMC aliquot from every donor. From its cysteine to its phenylalanine, the CDR3 spans 12 amino acids. Only the CDR3 part of the read is kept: 36 bases, read in frame from the first base. Trimming at the junction amounts to 4 bases on V and 6 bases on J, and the germline ends lie 9 bases apart. CDR1 SGHRS and CDR2 YFSETQ are derived from the germline V gene.

Library method: 5' RACE. Instrument used: Illumina HiSeq 2500. A second PCR of about 6 to 11 cycles was performed with a sample-barcoded 5' primer and a J-beta primer mix. A unique molecular identifier was introduced onto each TCR beta cDNA molecule by a template-switch 5' adaptor carrying 12 random nucleotides. Each sample yielded at least 2.5 million CDR3-containing paired-end reads. The Mint cDNA synthesis kit, primed by a TRBC-specific oligonucleotide, was used to synthesize first-strand cDNA from all RNA. Following uracil-DNA glycosylase treatment, all cDNA underwent a first 18-cycle PCR with the universal primers M1SS and BC2_uni_R. For the original study's pipeline: Normalization of each sample was performed by random selection of 1 million high-quality reads, each carrying a distinct molecular identifier. Instead of being binned into consensus sequences, reads that shared molecular identifiers were thrown out. MiTCR, run with a Q25 quality threshold and the strictest error-elimination algorithm, handled CDR3 identification, clonotype clustering and error correction. A nonparametric unseen species model with Euler transformation was used to estimate a lower bound on total TCR beta diversity. TCRdb reran the public reads through fastp at Q25 and MiXCR, keeping productive beta chains. Each CDR3 protein gets just one entry, which takes the most common genes and DNA from the rows behind it. These V and J calls are TCRdb output, not the study's own analysis. The sample includes approximately 800,000 distinct CDR3 sequences, with about 55% observed a single time. Approximately 40% of the sample is taken by the ten largest.

Rearrangement joined TRBV5-1 to TRBJ2-3, with no confident D gene call. The sample was blood. The origin of this receptor is a man older than 75 in good health. This receptor carries the CDR3 CASSPPSDTQYF. The nucleotides are TGCGCCAGCAGCCCACCTTCGGATACGCAGTATTTT. With the rest looked up from the reference TRBV5-1 and TRBJ2-3 genes rather than sequenced, the full variable domain is KAGVTQTPRYLIKTRGQQVTLSCSPISGHRSVSWYQQTPGQGLQFLFEYFSETQRNKGNFPGRFSGRQFSNSRSEMNVSTLELGDSALYLCASSPPSDTQYFGPGTRLTVL.